The TCR beta chain described here comes from a study of blood T cell repertoires in COVID-19. On the study more broadly: The United States, Italy and Spain supplied acute and convalescent COVID-19 samples. In each case, the material was cDNA or gDNA derived from T cells, B-cell-depleted T cells, or PBMCs.

How the authors handled the data: Quantification of nucleated cells was approximated via reference gene primer amplification. Repertoires were generated with immunoSEQ multiplex PCR, while TCRdb's copy carries only in-frame clones and drops some. V and J calls and clone size are given by that table; D and trimming were obtained from the DNA. Here the sample spans 75,000 to 90,000 clones, about 87% being singletons. Germline-derived CDR1 and CDR2 are SGHTA and FQGNSA. The CDR3 loop spans 14 amino acids. Trimming pared 1 base from V and 8 bases from J, leaving 14 bases between. The receptor comes from an elderly man with active or convalescent COVID-19. Sample: peripheral blood. The V gene is TRBV7-2, the J gene TRBJ1-2, with D perhaps matching TRBD1 (5 bases). For the CDR3, the DNA is TGTGCCAGCAGCTTAGATGGCAGGGATGGAGGCTACACCTTC. It specifies CASSLDGRDGGYTF.